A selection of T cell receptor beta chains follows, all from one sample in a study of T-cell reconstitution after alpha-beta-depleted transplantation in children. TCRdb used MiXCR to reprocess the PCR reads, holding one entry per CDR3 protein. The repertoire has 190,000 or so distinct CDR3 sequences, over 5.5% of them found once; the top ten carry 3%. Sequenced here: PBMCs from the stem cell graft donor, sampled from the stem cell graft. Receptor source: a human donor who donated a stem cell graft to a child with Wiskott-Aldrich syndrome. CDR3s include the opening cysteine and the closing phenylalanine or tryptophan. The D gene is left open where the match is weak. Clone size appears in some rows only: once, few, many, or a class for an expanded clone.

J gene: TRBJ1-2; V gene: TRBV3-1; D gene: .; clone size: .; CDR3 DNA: TGTGCCAGCAGCCAAGATTCCACCTATGGCTACACCTTC; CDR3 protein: CASSQDSTYGYTF
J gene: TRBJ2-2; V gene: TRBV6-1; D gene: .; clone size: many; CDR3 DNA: TGTGCCAGCACGTTTCAGCGCTACACCGGGGAGCTGTTTTTT; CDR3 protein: CASTFQRYTGELFF
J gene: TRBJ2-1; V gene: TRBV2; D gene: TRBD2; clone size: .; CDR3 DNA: TGTGCCAGCAGTGCGTTAATGGGACTAGCGGAGTACAATGAGCAGTTCTTC; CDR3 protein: CASSALMGLAEYNEQFF
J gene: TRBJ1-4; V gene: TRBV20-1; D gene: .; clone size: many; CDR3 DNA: TGCAGTGCTAGTCCAGGCACTTCAACTAATGAAAAACTGTTTTTT; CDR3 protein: CSASPGTSTNEKLFF
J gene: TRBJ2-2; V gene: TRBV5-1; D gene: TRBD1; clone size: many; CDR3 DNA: TGCGCCAGCAAAAGAGGGACAGGATCGGACACCGGGGAGCTGTTTTTT; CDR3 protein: CASKRGTGSDTGELFF
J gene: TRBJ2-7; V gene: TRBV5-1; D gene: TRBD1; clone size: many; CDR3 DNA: TGCGCCAGCAGGGACAGGACAGTGGGGACCTACGAGCAGTACTTC; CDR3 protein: CASRDRTVGTYEQYF
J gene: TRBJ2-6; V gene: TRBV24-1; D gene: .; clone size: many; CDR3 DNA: TGTGCCACCAGTGAGCCCAGGGGTCCCCTCTCTGGGGCCAACGTCCTGACTTTC; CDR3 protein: CATSEPRGPLSGANVLTF
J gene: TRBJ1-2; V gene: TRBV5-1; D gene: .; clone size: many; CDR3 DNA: TGCGCCAGCAGTGAGGAGGTCGGCTACACCTTC; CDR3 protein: CASSEEVGYTF
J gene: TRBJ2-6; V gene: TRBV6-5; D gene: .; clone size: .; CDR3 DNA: TGTGCCAGCAGTTACTCGCGGACCCCTAGCTCTGGGGCCAACGTCCTGACTTTC; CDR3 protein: CASSYSRTPSSGANVLTF
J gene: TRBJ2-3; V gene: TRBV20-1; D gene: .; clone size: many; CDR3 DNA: TGCAGTGCTAGAAGGGCGGGGCGGAGAGATACGCAGTATTTT; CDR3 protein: CSARRAGRRDTQYF
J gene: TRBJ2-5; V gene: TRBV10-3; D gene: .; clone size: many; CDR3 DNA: TGTGCCATCAGTGCGTCAGGGGCGGGTCAAGAGACCCAGTACTTC; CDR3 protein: CAISASGAGQETQYF
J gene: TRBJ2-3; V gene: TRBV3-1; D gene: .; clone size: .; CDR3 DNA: TGTGCCAGCAGCCCTAGGGGACTCTCAGATACGCAGTATTTT; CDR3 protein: CASSPRGLSDTQYF
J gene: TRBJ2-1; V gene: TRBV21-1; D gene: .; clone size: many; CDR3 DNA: TGTGCCAGCAGCTCGAAGAGCGGGGAAAACAATGAGCAGTTCTTC; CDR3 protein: CASSSKSGENNEQFF
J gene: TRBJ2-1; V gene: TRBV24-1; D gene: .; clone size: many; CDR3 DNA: TGTGCCACCAGTGGGTATGCCCCCCGGGATGAGCAGTTCTTC; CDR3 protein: CATSGYAPRDEQFF
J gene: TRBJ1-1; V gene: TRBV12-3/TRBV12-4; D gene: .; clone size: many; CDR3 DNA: TGTGCCAGCAGGTTCCCACAGGACACTGAAGCTTTCTTT; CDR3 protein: CASRFPQDTEAFF
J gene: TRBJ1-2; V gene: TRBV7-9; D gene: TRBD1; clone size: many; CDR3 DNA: TGTGCCAGCAGCTATTTAACAGGGGTTGATGGCTACACCTTC; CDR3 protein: CASSYLTGVDGYTF
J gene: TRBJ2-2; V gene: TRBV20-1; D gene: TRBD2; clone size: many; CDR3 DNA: TGCAGTGCCAAGACTAGGGGAGGGACCGGGGAGCTGTTTTTT; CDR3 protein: CSAKTRGGTGELFF
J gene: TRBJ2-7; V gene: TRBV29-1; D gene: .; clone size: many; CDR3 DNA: TGCAGCGCCGGGACGGACTCCTACGAGCAGTACTTC; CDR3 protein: CSAGTDSYEQYF
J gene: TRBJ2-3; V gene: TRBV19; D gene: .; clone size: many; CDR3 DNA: TGTGCCAGCAGACTGCCGAGCACAGATACGCAGTATTTT; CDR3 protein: CASRLPSTDTQYF
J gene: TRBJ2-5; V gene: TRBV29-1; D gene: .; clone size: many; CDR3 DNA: TGCAGCGTTGTTGAGTCACAAGAGACCCAGTACTTC; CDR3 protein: CSVVESQETQYF
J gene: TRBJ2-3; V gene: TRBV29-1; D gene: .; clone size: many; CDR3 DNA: TGCAGCGTGTGGGAGTTGTATACGCAGTATTTT; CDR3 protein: CSVWELYTQYF
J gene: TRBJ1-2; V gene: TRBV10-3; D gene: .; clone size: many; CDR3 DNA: TGTGCCACCACCCCACAGGGAAACTATGGCTACACCTTC; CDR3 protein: CATTPQGNYGYTF
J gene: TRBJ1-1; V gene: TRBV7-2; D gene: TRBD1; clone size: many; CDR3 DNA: TGTGCCAGCAGCTTACGGACAGGCCTTGAAGCTTTCTTT; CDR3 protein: CASSLRTGLEAFF
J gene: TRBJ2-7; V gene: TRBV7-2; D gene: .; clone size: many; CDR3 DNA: TGTGCCAGCAGCTTAAACAGGGTCTACGAGCAGTACTTC; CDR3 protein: CASSLNRVYEQYF
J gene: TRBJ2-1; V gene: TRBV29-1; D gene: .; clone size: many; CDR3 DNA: TGCAGCGTTGAACCCCATTATAATGAGCAGTTCTTC; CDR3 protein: CSVEPHYNEQFF
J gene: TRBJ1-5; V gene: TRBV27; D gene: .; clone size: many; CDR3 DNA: TGTGCCAGCTGGGGTAGCAATCAGCCCCAGCATTTT; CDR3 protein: CASWGSNQPQHF
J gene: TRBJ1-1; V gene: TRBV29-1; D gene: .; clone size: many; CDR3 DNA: TGCAGCGTTGTGGGGGCAGGCGGGGGGAACACTGAAGCTTTCTTT; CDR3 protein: CSVVGAGGGNTEAFF
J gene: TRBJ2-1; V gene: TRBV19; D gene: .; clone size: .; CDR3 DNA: TGTGCCAGTAGTACCGGGCTTTACAATGAGCAGTTCTTC; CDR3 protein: CASSTGLYNEQFF
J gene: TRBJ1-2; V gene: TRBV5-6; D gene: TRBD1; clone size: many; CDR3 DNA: TGTGCCAGCAGCTTGGGACAGGGCTTTTATGGCTACACCTTC; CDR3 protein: CASSLGQGFYGYTF
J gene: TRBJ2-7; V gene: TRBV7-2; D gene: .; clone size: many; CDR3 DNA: TGTGCCAGCAGCCGAACAGGGAACGGCGAGCAGTACTTC; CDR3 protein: CASSRTGNGEQYF
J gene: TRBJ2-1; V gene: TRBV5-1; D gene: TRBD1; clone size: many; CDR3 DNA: TGCGCCAGCAGTTTGACAGGGGCCGCTGAGCAGTTCTTC; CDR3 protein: CASSLTGAAEQFF
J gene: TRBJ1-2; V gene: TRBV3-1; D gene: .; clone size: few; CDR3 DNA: TGTGCCAGCAGCCCCATTAATTCAGACATTGTCGATGGCTACACCTTC; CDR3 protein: CASSPINSDIVDGYTF
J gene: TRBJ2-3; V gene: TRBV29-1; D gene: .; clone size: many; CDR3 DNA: TGCAGCGTTCTGGGGATCACGTCAGATACGCAGTATTTT; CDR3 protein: CSVLGITSDTQYF
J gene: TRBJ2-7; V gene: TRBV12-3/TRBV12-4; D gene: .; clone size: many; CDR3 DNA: TGTGCCAGCAGTCCCTCCGGGTTGCGGGAATCGTACGAGCAGTACTTC; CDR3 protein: CASSPSGLRESYEQYF
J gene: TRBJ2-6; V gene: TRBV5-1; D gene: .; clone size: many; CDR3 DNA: TGCGCCAACGAAAGGGAGGGGGGCTCTGGGGCCAACGTCCTGACTTTC; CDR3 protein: CANEREGGSGANVLTF
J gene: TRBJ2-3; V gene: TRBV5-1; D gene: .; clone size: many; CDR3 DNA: TGCGCCAGCAGCTACTACAGAGAAGATACGCAGTATTTT; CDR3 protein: CASSYYREDTQYF
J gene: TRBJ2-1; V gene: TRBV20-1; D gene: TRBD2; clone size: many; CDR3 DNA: TGCAGTGCAGCTAGCGGGAGCTCCTACAATGAGCAGTTCTTC; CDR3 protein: CSAASGSSYNEQFF
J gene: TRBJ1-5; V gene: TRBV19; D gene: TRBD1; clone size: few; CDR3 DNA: TGTGCCAGTAGTCGCAGGGGGCCGAATCAGCCCCAGCATTTT; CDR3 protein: CASSRRGPNQPQHF
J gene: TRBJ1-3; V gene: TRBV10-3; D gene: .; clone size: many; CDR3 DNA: TGTGCCATCAGTGAGTCTCACTCTGGAAACACCATATATTTT; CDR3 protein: CAISESHSGNTIYF
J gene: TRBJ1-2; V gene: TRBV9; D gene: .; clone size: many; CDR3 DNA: TGTGCCAGCAGCGCCGGGAGGGGCTACACCTTC; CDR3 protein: CASSAGRGYTF
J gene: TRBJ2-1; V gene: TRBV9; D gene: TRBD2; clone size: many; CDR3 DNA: TGTGCCAGCAGCGTAGTTTTTGCTAGCGGTAACAATGAGCAGTTCTTC; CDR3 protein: CASSVVFASGNNEQFF
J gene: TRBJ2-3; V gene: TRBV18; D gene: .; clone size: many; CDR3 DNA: TGTGCCAGCTCACCCAAGGAGGTCGGACCCACCACAGATACGCAGTATTTT; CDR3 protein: CASSPKEVGPTTDTQYF
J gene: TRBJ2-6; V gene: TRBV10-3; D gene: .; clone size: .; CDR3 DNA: TGTGCCATCAATGAATTCTCTGGGGCCAACGTCCTGACTTTC; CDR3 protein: CAINEFSGANVLTF
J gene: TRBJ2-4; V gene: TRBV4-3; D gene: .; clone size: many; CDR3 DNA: TGCGCCAGCAGCCAATTAGCGGAGGCCAAAAACATTCAGTACTTC; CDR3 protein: CASSQLAEAKNIQYF
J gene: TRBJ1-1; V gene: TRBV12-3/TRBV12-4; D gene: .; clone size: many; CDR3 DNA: TGTGCCAGCAGTTTACGCGGTAGGGACACTGAAGCTTTCTTT; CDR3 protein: CASSLRGRDTEAFF
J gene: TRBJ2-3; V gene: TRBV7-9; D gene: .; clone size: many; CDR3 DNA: TGTGCCAGCAGCTCCCCCTTAGATACGCAGTATTTT; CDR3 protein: CASSSPLDTQYF
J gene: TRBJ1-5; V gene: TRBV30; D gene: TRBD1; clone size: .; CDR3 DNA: TGTGCCTGGAGCAGGGGACAGGGACTTCAGCCCCAGCATTTT; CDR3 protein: CAWSRGQGLQPQHF
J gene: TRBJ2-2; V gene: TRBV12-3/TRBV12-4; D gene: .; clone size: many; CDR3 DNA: TGTGCCAGCAGTACTAACACCGGGGAGCTGTTTTTT; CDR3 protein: CASSTNTGELFF
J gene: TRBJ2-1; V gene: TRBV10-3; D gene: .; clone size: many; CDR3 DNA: TGTGCCATCAGTGACACTACCTACAATGAGCAGTTCTTC; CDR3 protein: CAISDTTYNEQFF